The 9 T cell receptor beta chains presented below share a single source sample, sequenced in a study of T cells in localized non-small cell lung cancer. Sequenced by immunoSEQ multiplex PCR; TCRdb stores in-frame clones only, minus some. The sample includes 7,700 or so clones, 92% of them seen just once. The starting material was peripheral blood mononuclear cells, obtained before any cancer treatment. All receptors derive from an older male donor with stage II lung adenocarcinoma.

The chain combines TRBV5-5 with TRBJ2-3; D possibly uses TRBD1 or TRBD2 (6 bases each). Germline V CDR1 and CDR2: SGHKS, YYEKEE (reference sequence). The CDR3 is 14 amino acids. Trimming removed 4 bases from V and 4 bases from J, with 13 bases in between. In DNA, the CDR3 is TGTGCCAGCAGCCCGGTGGGGGGCGCAGATACGCAGTATTTT. Translation gives CASSPVGGADTQYF.

This rearrangement joins TRBV6-5 to TRBJ1-1, with D maybe TRBD1 (5 bases). V lost 0 bases to trimming and J lost 1 base, with 12 bases between them. The V gene's germline CDR1 is MNHEY and CDR2 SVGAGI. The length of the CDR3 is 16 residues. As DNA, the CDR3 is TGTGCCAGCAGTTACTCCCGTACAGGACCGAACACTGAAGCTTTCTTT. Its protein is CASSYSRTGPNTEAFF.

This CDR3 reads CASSYLGSGQETQYF. The CDR3 DNA reads TGCGCCAGCAGTTACCTTGGGAGCGGCCAAGAGACCCAGTACTTC. The chain uses TRBV5-1 and TRBJ2-5; TRBD2 is a possible D gene (5 bases). The CDR3 consists of 15 residues. V lost 5 bases, J lost 1 base, and 15 bases lay in between. CDR1 and CDR2 from the germline V gene are SGHRS and YFSETQ.

The sample holds one count of this clone. The CDR3 region is CASSEGWGRSYNEQFF. The CDR3 bases are TGTGCCAGCAGTGAGGGTTGGGGGCGATCGTACAATGAGCAGTTCTTC. The chain is built from TRBV6-4 and TRBJ2-1, with a tentative D call TRBD1 (6 bases). The V gene's germline CDR1 is MRHNA and CDR2 SNTAGT. The CDR3 is 16 amino acids. V lost 3 bases and J lost 4, with 16 bases in between.

This chain uses TRBV19 with TRBJ2-1; D is ambiguous. Germline CDR1 and CDR2: LNHDA and SQIVND (reference sequence). Trimming took off 3 bases at V and 8 bases at J, with 5 bases between the two ends. CDR3 size: 11 residues. The DNA for the CDR3 is TGTGCCAGTAGTATTAAGGATGAGCAGTTCTTC. It translates to CASSIKDEQFF.

This clone was seen a single time. The V and J genes are TRBV27 and TRBJ2-1, with 8 bases lining up with TRBD2. CDR1 is MNHEY and CDR2 is SMNVEV in the germline V gene (reference sequence). The CDR3 is 13 residues long. J was trimmed by 8 bases and V by 5 bases; bases with no gene match: 5. The DNA of the CDR3 is TGTGCCAGCAGTCCCGGGGGGGCGGATGAGCAGTTCTTC. Translating it yields CASSPGGADEQFF.

The rearrangement links TRBV5-8 to TRBJ2-2, with 10 bases matching TRBD2. The CDR3 extends over 15 amino acids. Losses at the gene ends were 2 bases for V and 4 bases for J; bases not matched to a gene: 2. Germline values: CDR1 SGHTS, CDR2 YDEGEE. This CDR3 is CASSFLAGGTGELFF. For the CDR3, the DNA is TGTGCCAGCAGCTTCTTAGCGGGGGGCACCGGGGAGCTGTTTTTT.

CDR3 protein: CASSPLPGTSGGQPTGNEQFF. Written as DNA, the CDR3 is TGCGCCAGCAGTCCATTACCCGGGACTAGCGGGGGACAACCTACTGGAAATGAGCAGTTCTTC. The rearrangement uses TRBV10-1 and TRBJ2-1; 14 nucleotides line up with TRBD2. After removal of 5 bases from V and 7 bases from J, the junction contained 22 bases not matched to a gene. The CDR3 has 21 amino acids. Germline V lookup: CDR1 WNHNN, CDR2 SYGVQD (reference sequence).

The CDR3 nucleotides are TGTGCCAGCAGCTCTCCGGGACAGCCTAAGCATTTT. It is translated as CASSSPGQPKHF. The V and J genes are TRBV7-9 and TRBJ1-5; TRBD1 matches at 7 bases. J was trimmed by 14 bases and V by 4 bases; bases with no gene match: 8. The V gene's germline CDR1 is SEHNR and CDR2 FQNEAQ (reference sequence). This CDR3 spans 12 amino acids.